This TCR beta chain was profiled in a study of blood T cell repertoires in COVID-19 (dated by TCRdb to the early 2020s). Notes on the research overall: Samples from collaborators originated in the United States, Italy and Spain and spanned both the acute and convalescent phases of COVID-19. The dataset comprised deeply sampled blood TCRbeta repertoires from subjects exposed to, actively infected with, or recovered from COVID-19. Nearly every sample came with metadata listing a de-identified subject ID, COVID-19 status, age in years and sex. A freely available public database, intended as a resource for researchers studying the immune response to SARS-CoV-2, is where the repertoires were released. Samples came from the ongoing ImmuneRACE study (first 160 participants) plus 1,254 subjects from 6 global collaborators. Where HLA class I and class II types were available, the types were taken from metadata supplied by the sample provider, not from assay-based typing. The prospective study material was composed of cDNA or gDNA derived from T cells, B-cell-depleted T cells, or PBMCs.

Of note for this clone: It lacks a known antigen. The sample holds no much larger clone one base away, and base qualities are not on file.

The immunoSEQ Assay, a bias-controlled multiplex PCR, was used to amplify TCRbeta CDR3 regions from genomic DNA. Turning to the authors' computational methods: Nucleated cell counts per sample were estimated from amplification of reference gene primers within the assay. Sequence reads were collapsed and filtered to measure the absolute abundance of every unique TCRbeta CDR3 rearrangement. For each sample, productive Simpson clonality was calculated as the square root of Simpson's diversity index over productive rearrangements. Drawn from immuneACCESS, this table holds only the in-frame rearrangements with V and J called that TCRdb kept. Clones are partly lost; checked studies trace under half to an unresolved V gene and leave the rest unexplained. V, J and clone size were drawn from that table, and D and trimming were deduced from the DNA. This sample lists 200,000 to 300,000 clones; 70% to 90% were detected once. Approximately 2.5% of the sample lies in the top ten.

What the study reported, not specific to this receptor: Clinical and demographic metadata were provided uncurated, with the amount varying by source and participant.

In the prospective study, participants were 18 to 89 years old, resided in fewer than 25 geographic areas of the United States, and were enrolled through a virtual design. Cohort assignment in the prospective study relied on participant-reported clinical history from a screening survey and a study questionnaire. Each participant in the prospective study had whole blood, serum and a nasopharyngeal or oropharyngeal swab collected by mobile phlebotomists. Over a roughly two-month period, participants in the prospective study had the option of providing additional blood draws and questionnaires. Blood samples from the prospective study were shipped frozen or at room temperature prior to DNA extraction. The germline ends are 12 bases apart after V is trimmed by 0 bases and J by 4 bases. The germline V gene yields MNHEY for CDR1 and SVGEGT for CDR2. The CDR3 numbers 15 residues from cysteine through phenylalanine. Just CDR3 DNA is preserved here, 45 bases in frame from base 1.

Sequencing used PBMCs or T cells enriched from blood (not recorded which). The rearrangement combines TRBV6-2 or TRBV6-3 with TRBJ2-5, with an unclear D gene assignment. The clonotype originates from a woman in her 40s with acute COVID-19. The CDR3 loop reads CASSYSFTDPETQYF. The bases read TGTGCCAGCAGTTACTCGTTTACAGACCCAGAGACCCAGTACTTC.